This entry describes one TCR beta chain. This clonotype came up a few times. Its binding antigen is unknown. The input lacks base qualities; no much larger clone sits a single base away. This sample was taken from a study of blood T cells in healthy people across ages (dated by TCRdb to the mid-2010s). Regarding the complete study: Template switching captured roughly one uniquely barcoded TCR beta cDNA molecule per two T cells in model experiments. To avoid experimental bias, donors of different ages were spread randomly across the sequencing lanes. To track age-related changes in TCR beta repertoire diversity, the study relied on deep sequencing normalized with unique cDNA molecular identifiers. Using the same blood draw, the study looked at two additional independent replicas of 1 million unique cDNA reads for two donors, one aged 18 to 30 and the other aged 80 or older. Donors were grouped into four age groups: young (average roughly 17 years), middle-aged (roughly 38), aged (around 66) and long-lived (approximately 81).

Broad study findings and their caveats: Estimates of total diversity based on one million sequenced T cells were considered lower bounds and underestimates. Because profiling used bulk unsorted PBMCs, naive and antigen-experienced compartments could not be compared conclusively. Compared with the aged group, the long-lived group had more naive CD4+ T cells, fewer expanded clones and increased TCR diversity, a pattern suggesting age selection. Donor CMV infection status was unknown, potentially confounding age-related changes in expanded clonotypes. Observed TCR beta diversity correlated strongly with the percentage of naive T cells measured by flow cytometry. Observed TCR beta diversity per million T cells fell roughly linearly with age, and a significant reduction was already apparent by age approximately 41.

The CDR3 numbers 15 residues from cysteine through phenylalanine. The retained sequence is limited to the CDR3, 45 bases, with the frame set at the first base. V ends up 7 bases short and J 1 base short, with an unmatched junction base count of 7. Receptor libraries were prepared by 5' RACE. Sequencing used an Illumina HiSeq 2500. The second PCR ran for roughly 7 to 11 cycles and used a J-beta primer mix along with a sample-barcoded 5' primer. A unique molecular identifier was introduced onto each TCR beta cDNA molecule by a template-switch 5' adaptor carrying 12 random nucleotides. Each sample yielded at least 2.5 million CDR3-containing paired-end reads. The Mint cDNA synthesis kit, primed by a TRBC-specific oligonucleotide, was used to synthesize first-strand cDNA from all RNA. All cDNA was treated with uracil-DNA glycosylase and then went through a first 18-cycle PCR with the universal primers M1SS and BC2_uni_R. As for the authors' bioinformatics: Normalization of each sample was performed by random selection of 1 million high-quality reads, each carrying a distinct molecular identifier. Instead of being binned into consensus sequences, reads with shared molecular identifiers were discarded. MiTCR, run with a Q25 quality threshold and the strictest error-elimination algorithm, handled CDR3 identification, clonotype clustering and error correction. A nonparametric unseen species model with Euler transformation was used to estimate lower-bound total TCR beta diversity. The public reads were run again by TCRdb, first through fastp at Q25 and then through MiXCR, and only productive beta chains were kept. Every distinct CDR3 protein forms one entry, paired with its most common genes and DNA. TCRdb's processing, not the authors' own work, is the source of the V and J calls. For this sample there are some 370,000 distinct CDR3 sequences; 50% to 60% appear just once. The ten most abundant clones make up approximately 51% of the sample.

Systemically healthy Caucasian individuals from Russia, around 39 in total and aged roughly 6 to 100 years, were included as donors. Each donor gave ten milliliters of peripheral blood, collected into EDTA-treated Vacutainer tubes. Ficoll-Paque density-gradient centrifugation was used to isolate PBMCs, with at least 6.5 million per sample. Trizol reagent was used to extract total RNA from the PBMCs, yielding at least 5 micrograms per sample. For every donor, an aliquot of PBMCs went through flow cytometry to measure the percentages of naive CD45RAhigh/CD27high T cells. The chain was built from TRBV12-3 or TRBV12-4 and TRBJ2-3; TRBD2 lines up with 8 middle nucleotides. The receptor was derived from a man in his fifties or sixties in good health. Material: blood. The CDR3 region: CASTRAGARTDTQYF. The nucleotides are TGTGCCAGCACCCGAGCGGGGGCCCGCACAGATACGCAGTATTTT.